Listed here are 5 T cell receptor beta chains from one sample, sequenced in a study of shared clonotypes between healthy human individuals. Assay used: immunoSEQ multiplex PCR; TCRdb lists only in-frame clones, some missing. The data hold approximately 110,000 clones, with around 71% observed a single time. Sequenced input: memory CD8+ T cells sorted from blood. Described subset: CD45RO+ cells pooled with CCR7-negative TemRA cells. The receptor source for this set is a woman in her twenties or thirties in good health.

J is TRBJ1-4 and V is TRBV28; possibly TRBD1 for D (6 bases). The CDR3 spans 16 residues. Trimming removed 4 bases from V and 4 bases from J, with 16 bases in between. CDR1 MDHEN and CDR2 SYDVKM come from the germline V gene. In DNA form, the CDR3 reads TGTGCCAGCAGTTCACCTGGGGGGCAGATTAATGAAAAACTGTTTTTT. This encodes CASSSPGGQINEKLFF.

The J gene is TRBJ2-7, the V gene TRBV15; 11 positions match TRBD1. V was pared by 2 bases and J by 7 bases, with 7 bases of the junction left unmatched. This CDR3 contains 15 residues. Germline CDR1 and CDR2: LNHNV and YYDKDF (reference sequence). The CDR3 protein is CATSRNPGTGGEQYF. The CDR3 nucleotides are TGTGCCACCAGCAGAAATCCCGGGACAGGGGGAGAGCAGTACTTC.

There are a few counts of this clone. The chain has TRBV28 and TRBJ1-1; 9 bases align to TRBD1. The germline CDR1 and CDR2 sequences are MDHEN and SYDVKM. V shed 7 bases, J shed 0 bases, and the junction held 6 bases outside the gene matches. CDR3 length: 15 residues. CDR3 sequence (DNA): TGTGCCAGCACACAGGGGGCGTCGATGAACACTGAAGCTTTCTTT. This codes for CASTQGASMNTEAFF.

V is TRBV4-1 and J is TRBJ2-1; TRBD1 or TRBD2 may be the D gene (6 bases each). Deletions cut 3 bases from V and 6 bases from J, with 15 bases between. The CDR3 is made up of 15 amino acids. The germline CDR1 and CDR2 sequences are MGHRA and YSYEKL. This CDR3 is CASSHSPGASNEQFF. In DNA, the CDR3 is TGCGCCAGCAGCCATTCCCCGGGGGCTTCCAATGAGCAGTTCTTC.

This chain links TRBV6-4 with TRBJ2-3; 7 nucleotides line up with TRBD2. Trimming took 2 bases from V and 6 from J; bases not matched to a gene: 11. Per the germline V gene, CDR1 is MRHNA and CDR2 is SNTAGT. CDR3 size: 16 residues. Written as DNA, the CDR3 is TGTGCCAGCAGTGACGGACTAGAGGGAGGGAGGGATACGCAGTATTTT. Translation: CASSDGLEGGRDTQYF.